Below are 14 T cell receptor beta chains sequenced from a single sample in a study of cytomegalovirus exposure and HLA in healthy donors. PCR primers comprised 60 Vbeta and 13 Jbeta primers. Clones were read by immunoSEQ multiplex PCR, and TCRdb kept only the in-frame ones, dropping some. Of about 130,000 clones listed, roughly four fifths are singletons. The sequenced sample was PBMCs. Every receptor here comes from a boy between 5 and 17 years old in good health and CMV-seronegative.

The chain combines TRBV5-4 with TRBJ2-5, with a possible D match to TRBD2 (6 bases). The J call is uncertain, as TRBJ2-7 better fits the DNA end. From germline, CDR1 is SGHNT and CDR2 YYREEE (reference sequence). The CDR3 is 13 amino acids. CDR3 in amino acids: CASSLAAEGEQYF. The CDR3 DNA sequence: TGTGCCAGCAGCTTGGCGGCGGAGGGCGAGCAGTACTTC.

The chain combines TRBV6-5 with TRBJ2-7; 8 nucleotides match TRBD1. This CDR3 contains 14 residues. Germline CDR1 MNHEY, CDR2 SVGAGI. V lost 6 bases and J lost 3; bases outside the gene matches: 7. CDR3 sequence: CASRTGTGVYEQYF. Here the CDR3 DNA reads TGTGCCAGCAGAACCGGGACAGGTGTCTACGAGCAGTACTTC.

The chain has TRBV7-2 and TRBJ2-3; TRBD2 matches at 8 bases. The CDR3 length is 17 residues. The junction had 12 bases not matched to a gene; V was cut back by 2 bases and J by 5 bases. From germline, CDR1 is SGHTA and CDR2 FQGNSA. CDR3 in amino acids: CASSLLGAGEEVDTQYF. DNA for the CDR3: TGTGCCAGCAGCTTATTGGGAGCGGGAGAGGAGGTAGATACGCAGTATTTT.

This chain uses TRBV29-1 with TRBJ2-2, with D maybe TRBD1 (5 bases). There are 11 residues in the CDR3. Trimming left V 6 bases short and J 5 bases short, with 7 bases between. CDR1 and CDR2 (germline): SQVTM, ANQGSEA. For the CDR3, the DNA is TGCAGCGTCAGACAGACCGGGGAGCTGTTTTTT. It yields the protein CSVRQTGELFF.

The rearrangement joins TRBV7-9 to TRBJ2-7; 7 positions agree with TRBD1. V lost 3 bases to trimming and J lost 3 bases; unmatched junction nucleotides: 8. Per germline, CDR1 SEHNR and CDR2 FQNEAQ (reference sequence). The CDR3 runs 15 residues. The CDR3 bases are TGTGCCAGCAGCTTCTCGGACAGGCGTCTCTACGAGCAGTACTTC. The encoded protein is CASSFSDRRLYEQYF.

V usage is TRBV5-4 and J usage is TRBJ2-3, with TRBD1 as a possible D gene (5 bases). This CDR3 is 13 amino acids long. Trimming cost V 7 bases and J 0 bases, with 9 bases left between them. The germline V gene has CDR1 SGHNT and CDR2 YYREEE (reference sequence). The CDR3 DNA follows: TGTGCCAGCGTCAGGGATAGCACAGATACGCAGTATTTT. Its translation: CASVRDSTDTQYF. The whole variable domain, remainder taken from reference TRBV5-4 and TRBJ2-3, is ETGVTQSPTHLIKTRGQQVTLRCSSQSGHNTVSWYQQALGQGPQFIFQYYREEENGRGNFPPRFSGLQFPNYSSELNVNALELDDSALYLCASVRDSTDTQYFGPGTRLTVL.

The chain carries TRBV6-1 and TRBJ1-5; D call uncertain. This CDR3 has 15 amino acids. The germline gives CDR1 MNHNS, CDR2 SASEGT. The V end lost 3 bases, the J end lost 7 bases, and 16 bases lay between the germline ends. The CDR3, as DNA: TGTGCCAGCAGTGAGATGAAAGGGTCGGGGCAGCCCCAGCATTTT. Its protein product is CASSEMKGSGQPQHF.

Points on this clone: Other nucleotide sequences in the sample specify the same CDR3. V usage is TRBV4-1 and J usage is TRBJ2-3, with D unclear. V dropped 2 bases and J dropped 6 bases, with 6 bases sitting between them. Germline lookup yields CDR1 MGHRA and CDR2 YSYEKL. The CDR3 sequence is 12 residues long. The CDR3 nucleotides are TGCGCCAGCAGCCAACCGGTGGATACGCAGTATTTT. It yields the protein CASSQPVDTQYF.

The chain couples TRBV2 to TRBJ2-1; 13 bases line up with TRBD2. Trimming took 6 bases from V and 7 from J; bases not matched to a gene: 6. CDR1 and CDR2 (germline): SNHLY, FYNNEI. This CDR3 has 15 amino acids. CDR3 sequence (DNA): TGTGCCAGCAGGAGGGGACTAGCGGGAAGGAATGAGCAGTTCTTC. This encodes CASRRGLAGRNEQFF.

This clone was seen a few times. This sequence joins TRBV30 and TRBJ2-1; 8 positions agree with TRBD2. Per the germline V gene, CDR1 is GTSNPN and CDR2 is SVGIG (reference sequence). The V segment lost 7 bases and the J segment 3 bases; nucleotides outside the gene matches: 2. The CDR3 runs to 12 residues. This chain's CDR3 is CAFSGNYNEQFF. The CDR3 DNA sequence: TGTGCCTTTAGCGGGAACTACAATGAGCAGTTCTTC. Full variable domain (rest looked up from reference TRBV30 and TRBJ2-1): SQTIHQWPATLVQPVGSPLSLECTVEGTSNPNLYWYRQAAGRGLQLLFYSVGIGQISSEVPQNLSASRPQDRQFILSSKKLLLSDSGFYLCAFSGNYNEQFFGPGTRLTVL.

DNA for the CDR3: TGCGCCAGCGCGGGGACAGGGGCCTCTTATGGCTACACCTTC. Translation gives CASAGTGASYGYTF. The genes are TRBV4-1 and TRBJ1-2, with 10 nucleotides matching TRBD1. CDR1 and CDR2 (germline): MGHRA, YSYEKL. V was pared by 8 bases and J by 5 bases, with 8 bases of the junction left unmatched. CDR3 length: 14 amino acids.

CDR3 sequence reads: CASSTTEVYGYTF. The CDR3 coding sequence is TGCGCCAGCAGTACGACAGAGGTATATGGCTACACCTTC. The V and J genes are TRBV4-1 and TRBJ1-2, with D perhaps matching TRBD1 (5 bases). Germline values: CDR1 MGHRA, CDR2 YSYEKL. V shed 6 bases and J shed 5 bases, with 13 bases lying between them. The CDR3 covers 13 residues.

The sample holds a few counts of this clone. The CDR3 nucleotides read TGTGCCAGCAGTTTTCTATCGCCACCACAAGAGACCCAGTACTTC. It is translated as CASSFLSPPQETQYF. V is TRBV27 and J is TRBJ2-5; no clear D. CDR3 length: 15 residues. The ends were cut back, 3 bases at V and 2 bases at J, with 13 bases in the middle. From germline, CDR1 is MNHEY and CDR2 SMNVEV (reference sequence).

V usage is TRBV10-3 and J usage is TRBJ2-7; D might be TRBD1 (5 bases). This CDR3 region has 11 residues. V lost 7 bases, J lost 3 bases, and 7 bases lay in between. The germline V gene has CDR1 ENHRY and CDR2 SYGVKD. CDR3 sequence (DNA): TGTGCCATCACTGACAGCTACGAGCAGTACTTC. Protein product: CAITDSYEQYF.